A single sample is the source of the 15 T cell receptor beta chains below, sequenced in a study of shared clonotypes between healthy human individuals. This table comes from immunoSEQ multiplex PCR, and its TCRdb copy is limited to in-frame clones, with some not included. The sample contains 2 million to 2.5 million clones, 90% to 95% of which appear only once. The specimen sequenced was naive CD4+ T cells from PBMCs. This sample's subset: CD45RA+ positively selected. All receptors come from a man aged 18 to 35 in good health. Some clones in this sample may be carry-over from other donors' samples.

The chain carries TRBV2 and TRBJ1-2, with 10 bases lining up with TRBD1. Looked up from germline, CDR1 is SNHLY and CDR2 is FYNNEI. J lost 5 bases, V lost 5 bases, and 14 bases had no gene match. This CDR3 region has 17 residues. The chain's CDR3 is CASSTPSAGTGDYGYTF. The CDR3, as DNA: TGTGCCAGCAGTACACCATCGGCGGGGACAGGGGATTATGGCTACACCTTC.

The chain's CDR3 is CASSLAQQGVYGYTF. The DNA of the CDR3 is TGTGCCAGCAGCTTAGCGCAACAGGGGGTATATGGCTACACCTTC. This chain joins TRBV7-8 and TRBJ1-2; 8 bases fit TRBD1. The trim removed 0 bases at V and 5 bases at J, leaving 5 bases unmatched. The CDR3 loop spans 15 amino acids. Germline CDR1 and CDR2: SGHVS and FQNEAQ.

The chain couples TRBV11-2 to TRBJ2-5; 13 bases are a match to TRBD2. Germline CDR1 is SGHAT and CDR2 is FQNNGV. J was trimmed by 5 bases and V by 1 base; bases with no gene match: 4. The CDR3 consists of 16 residues. As DNA, the CDR3 is TGTGCCAGCAGCTTAGGGACTAGCGGGAGTAGTGAGACCCAGTACTTC. Its protein is CASSLGTSGSSETQYF.

The chain joins TRBV18 to TRBJ2-1, with D perhaps matching TRBD1 (6 bases). Trimming stripped 5 bases from V and 16 bases from J, with 21 bases between. The CDR3 contains 13 residues. Germline loops: CDR1 KGHSH, CDR2 LQKENI. CDR3 in amino acids: CASSSLGQTSSFF. The CDR3, as DNA: TGTGCCAGCTCATCCCTCGGACAGACCAGTTCATTCTTC.

Written as DNA, the CDR3 is TGCGCCAGCAGCTCCAACCCCGGACTAGGCTACGAGCAGTACTTC. It specifies CASSSNPGLGYEQYF. The V and J genes are TRBV5-1 and TRBJ2-7; 7 nucleotides agree with TRBD2. V gave up 3 bases and J gave up 3 bases; unmatched junction bases: 9. Germline V lookup: CDR1 SGHRS, CDR2 YFSETQ. This CDR3 contains 15 residues.

This chain connects TRBV7-2 to TRBJ2-3; 9 bases line up with TRBD1. Germline-derived CDR1 and CDR2 are SGHTA and FQGNSA. The ends lost 4 bases at V and 5 bases at J; junction bases unmatched: 10. This CDR3 contains 16 residues. The CDR3 protein is CASSSGTGWSIDTQYF. CDR3 coding DNA: TGTGCCAGCAGCTCGGGGACAGGGTGGTCCATAGATACGCAGTATTTT.

V usage is TRBV4-1 and J usage is TRBJ2-5; tentatively, D is TRBD1 or TRBD2 (7 bases each). Trimming left V 1 base short and J 7 bases short, with 16 bases between. Germline loops: CDR1 MGHRA, CDR2 YSYEKL. This CDR3 contains 15 residues. Here the CDR3 reads CASSQVPDREGTQYF. The CDR3 DNA reads TGCGCCAGCAGCCAAGTCCCTGACAGGGAGGGGACCCAGTACTTC.

The V call is TRBV30, the J call TRBJ2-7; D might be TRBD2 (6 bases). Germline loops: CDR1 GTSNPN, CDR2 SVGIG (reference sequence). There are 16 residues in the CDR3. The V gene lost 3 bases and the J gene lost 4 bases, with 22 bases spanning the gap. The CDR3 sequence is CAWRVSGTGLGYEQYF. In nucleotides, the CDR3 is TGTGCCTGGAGGGTATCCGGGACTGGGCTTGGATACGAGCAGTACTTC. Supplemented by reference TRBV30 and TRBJ2-7, the full variable domain reads SQTIHQWPATLVQPVGSPLSLECTVEGTSNPNLYWYRQAAGRGLQLLFYSVGIGQISSEVPQNLSASRPQDRQFILSSKKLLLSDSGFYLCAWRVSGTGLGYEQYFGPGTRLTVT.

The V gene is TRBV5-1, the J gene TRBJ1-5; 7 nucleotides line up with TRBD1. After removal of 3 bases from V and 7 bases from J, the junction contained 10 bases not matched to a gene. The CDR3 sequence is 15 residues long. Looked up from germline, CDR1 is SGHRS and CDR2 is YFSETQ. In DNA form, the CDR3 reads TGCGCCAGCAGCTCCGGGGAGGGGGCAGGACAGCCCCAGCATTTT. Its translation: CASSSGEGAGQPQHF. The variable domain in full, with the rest retrieved from reference TRBV5-1 and TRBJ1-5, is KAGVTQTPRYLIKTRGQQVTLSCSPISGHRSVSWYQQTPGQGLQFLFEYFSETQRNKGNFPGRFSGRQFSNSRSEMNVSTLELGDSALYLCASSSGEGAGQPQHFGDGTRLSIL.

This clone has only one observation. The CDR3 spells CASSSDRVNEQFF. CDR3 nucleotides: TGTGCCAGCAGCAGCGACAGGGTGAATGAGCAGTTCTTC. The chain joins TRBV7-2 to TRBJ2-1; 7 positions agree with TRBD1. This CDR3 region has 13 residues. Germline V gene data show CDR1 as SGHTA and CDR2 as FQGNSA. Germline trimming cut 5 bases from V and 7 bases from J; bases unmatched to any gene: 5.

The rearrangement uses TRBV7-3 and TRBJ2-2; possible D gene TRBD2, 5 bases. Germline V lookup: CDR1 SGHTA, CDR2 FQGTGA. The CDR3 extends over 16 amino acids. Trimming left V 1 base short and J 0 bases short, with 9 bases between. Here the CDR3 reads CASSLSSGTNTGELFF. CDR3 DNA: TGTGCCAGCAGCTTAAGTTCCGGGACGAACACCGGGGAGCTGTTTTTT. Based on the CDR3 plus reference TRBV7-3 and TRBJ2-2, the full variable domain is GAGVSQTPSNKVTEKGKYVELRCDPISGHTALYWYRQSLGQGPEFLIYFQGTGAADDSGLPNDRFFAVRPEGSVSTLKIQRTERGDSAVYLCASSLSSGTNTGELFFGEGSRLTVL.

The chain uses TRBV9 and TRBJ1-1; D gene unclear. From germline, CDR1 is SGDLS and CDR2 YYNGEE. Trimming took 5 bases from V and 5 from J, leaving 13 bases between them. The CDR3 totals 13 residues. The CDR3 loop reads CASSAGRWTEAFF. The CDR3 DNA follows: TGTGCCAGCAGTGCCGGGCGTTGGACTGAAGCTTTCTTT.

This rearrangement joins TRBV14 to TRBJ2-7, with unresolved D. The CDR3 has 17 residues. The ends were cut back, 2 bases at V and 0 bases at J, with 17 bases in the middle. Germline CDR1 SGHDN, CDR2 FVKESK. The CDR3 here is CASSQLLGLGISYEQYF. CDR3 in DNA: TGTGCCAGCAGCCAACTACTGGGGTTAGGGATCTCCTACGAGCAGTACTTC.

This clone was seen a handful of times. The gene calls are TRBV18 and TRBJ1-1; tentative D call: TRBD1 (6 bases). The V gene's germline CDR1 is KGHSH and CDR2 LQKENI. The CDR3 contains 14 residues. V lost 4 bases to trimming and J lost 1 base, with 10 bases between them. The CDR3 is CASSLAGQNTEAFF. For the CDR3, the DNA is TGTGCCAGCTCACTTGCGGGACAGAACACTGAAGCTTTCTTT.

CDR3 sequence reads: CSVQTGAETQYF. In nucleotides, the CDR3 is TGCAGCGTTCAGACAGGGGCTGAGACCCAGTACTTC. The J gene is TRBJ2-5, the V gene TRBV29-1; 8 nucleotides agree with TRBD1. Trimming removed 5 bases from V and 5 bases from J; junction bases left unmatched: 4. CDR3 size: 12 residues. Per the germline V gene, CDR1 is SQVTM and CDR2 is ANQGSEA.